The T cell receptor (beta chain) described here comes from a study of monozygotic twins with inflammatory bowel disease. Blood was collected, roughly 2.5 ml per donor. There are 11 residues in the CDR3. CDR1 is KGHDR, CDR2 SFDVKD, per germline. With respect to this clonotype: What it recognizes is unknown.

Study outcomes and limitations: The study found lower TCRbeta diversity (inverse Simpson) in IBD patients than in healthy co-twins.

TCRdb reprocessed the 5' RACE reads and keeps a single row for each CDR3 protein, giving no DNA. The sample includes a few hundred thousand distinct CDR3 sequences. The source is a human donor with ulcerative colitis or Crohn's disease, or a healthy co-twin of an affected twin (not recorded which). The chain carries TRBV24-1 and TRBJ2-7. Sequenced: blood. CDR3 sequence reads: CATSDTYEQYF.